The source of this T cell receptor beta chain is a study of cytomegalovirus exposure and HLA in healthy donors. Study findings and constraints: Most sequenced TCRs were rare (though some public TCRs occurred in many donors). Links to common viral pathogens appeared, in a later analysis, for several of the most significant clusters. The classifier reportedly diagnosed cytomegalovirus status with high sensitivity and specificity. In an earlier analysis, in fewer than 700 donors, most V segments appeared productive either ~87% or ~30% of the time.

For this clone: Its antigen is as yet unknown.

After removal of 0 bases from V and 6 bases from J, the junction contained 6 bases not matched to a gene. CDR3 size: 16 residues. CDR1 MGHRA and CDR2 YSYEKL come from the germline V gene. With 60 Vbeta and 13 Jbeta primers, the PCR was carried out. The data were produced by immunoSEQ multiplex PCR, yet TCRdb's version contains in-frame clones alone and is incomplete. The sample lists 200,000 to 300,000 clones, 70% to 90% occurring once. The source material was PBMCs. The source is a middle-aged woman in good health and CMV-seropositive. The genes are TRBV4-1 and TRBJ2-7; TRBD1 aligns across 12 bases. CDR3 nucleotides: TGCGCCAGCAGCCAAGAGTGGGACAGGGGGCACGGCGAGCAGTACTTC. Protein: CASSQEWDRGHGEQYF.